This record covers a single T cell receptor (beta chain). Method: immunoSEQ multiplex PCR; TCRdb's copy keeps in-frame clones and lacks some. The table shows over 100,000 clones, with around 86% occurring only once. The data originate from a study of blood T cell repertoires in COVID-19. Specimen: peripheral blood. This clonotype was obtained from a man older than 75 with acute or convalescent COVID-19.

The CDR3 region has the DNA TGTGCCACCAGCCCACGCCGAGGATTTAACTATGGCTACACCTTC. This gives the protein CATSPRRGFNYGYTF. The genes are TRBV15 and TRBJ1-2; D ambiguous. The V gene's germline CDR1 is LNHNV and CDR2 YYDKDF (reference sequence). The V gene lost 5 bases and the J gene lost 1 base, with 14 bases spanning the gap. There are 15 residues in the CDR3.